This T cell receptor (beta chain) was observed in a study of T cell repertoires in cytomegalovirus infection. Overall study: Public TCR beta signatures provided an indication of both CMV infection and a matching HLA type.

The sample holds many counts of this clonotype. Its specificity is not known. Study results and caveats: There were HLA-C-restricted CMV-specific TCR beta clonotypes dominating the ex vivo response. Of the TCR beta families, the public ones yielded a cumulative frequency that identified carriers of CMV plus the relevant HLA.

A single record per CDR3 protein comes from TCRdb applying MiXCR to the reads. The sample shows about 140,000 distinct CDR3 sequences, roughly 6% of them seen only once. The CDR3 loop spans 15 amino acids. V was pared by 6 bases and J by 4 bases, with 18 bases between. The receptor was isolated from a human donor in good health (CMV status not recorded). Some clones in this sample may be carry-over from other donors' samples. The specimen sequenced was PBMCs. The chain recombines TRBV12-3 or TRBV12-4 with TRBJ1-1; D uncertain. The CDR3 sequence: CASSRGNHLVTEAFF. For the CDR3, the DNA is TGTGCCAGCAGCCGCGGGAACCACTTGGTCACTGAAGCTTTCTTT.